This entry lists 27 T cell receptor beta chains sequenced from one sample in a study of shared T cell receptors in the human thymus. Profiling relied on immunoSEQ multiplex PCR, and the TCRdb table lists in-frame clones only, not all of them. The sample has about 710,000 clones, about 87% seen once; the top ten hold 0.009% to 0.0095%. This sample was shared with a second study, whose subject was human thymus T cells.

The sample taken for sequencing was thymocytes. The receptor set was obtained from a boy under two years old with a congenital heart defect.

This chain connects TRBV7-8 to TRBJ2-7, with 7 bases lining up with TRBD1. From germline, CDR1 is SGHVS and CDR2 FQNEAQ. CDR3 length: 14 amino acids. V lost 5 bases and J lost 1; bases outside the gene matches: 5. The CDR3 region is CASSQRDSSYEQYF. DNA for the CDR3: TGTGCCAGCAGCCAAAGGGACAGTTCCTACGAGCAGTACTTC.

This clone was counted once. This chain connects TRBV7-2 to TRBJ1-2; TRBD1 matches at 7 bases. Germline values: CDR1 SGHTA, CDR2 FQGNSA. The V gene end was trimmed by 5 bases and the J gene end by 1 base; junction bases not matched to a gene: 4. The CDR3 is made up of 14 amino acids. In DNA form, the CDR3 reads TGTGCCAGCAGCACGACAGGGCTTAACTATGGCTACACCTTC. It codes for CASSTTGLNYGYTF.

For the CDR3, the DNA is TGTGCCAGTAGTCCGGGACTAGCGGGGTCATACGAGCAGTACTTC. This gives the protein CASSPGLAGSYEQYF. J is TRBJ2-7 and V is TRBV19; 13 nucleotides match TRBD2. The CDR3 runs 15 residues. Germline V gene sequence: CDR1 LNHDA, CDR2 SQIVND (reference sequence). With 5 bases clipped from V and 4 bases from J, the junction kept 5 bases outside the gene matches. The entire variable domain, with the rest obtained from reference TRBV19 and TRBJ2-7, is as follows: DGGITQSPKYLFRKEGQNVTLSCEQNLNHDAMYWYRQDPGQGLRLIYYSQIVNDFQKGDIAEGYSVSREKKESFPLTVTSAQKNPTAFYLCASSPGLAGSYEQYFGPGTRLTVT.

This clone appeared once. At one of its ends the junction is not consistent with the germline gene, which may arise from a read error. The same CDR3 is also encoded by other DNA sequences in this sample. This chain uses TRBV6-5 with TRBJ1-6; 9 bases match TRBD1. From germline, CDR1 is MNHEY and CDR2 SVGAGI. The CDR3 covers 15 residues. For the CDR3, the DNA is TGTGCCAGCAGTTACCAGGGACAGGGTAATTCCCCCCTCCACTTT. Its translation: CASSYQGQGNSPLHF.

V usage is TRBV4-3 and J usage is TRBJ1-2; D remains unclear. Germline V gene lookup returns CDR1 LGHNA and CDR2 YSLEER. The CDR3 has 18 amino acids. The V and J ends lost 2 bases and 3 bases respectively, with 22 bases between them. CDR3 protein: CASSQFSVIHGGHYGYTF. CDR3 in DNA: TGCGCCAGCAGCCAATTTTCAGTGATCCATGGAGGCCACTATGGCTACACCTTC.

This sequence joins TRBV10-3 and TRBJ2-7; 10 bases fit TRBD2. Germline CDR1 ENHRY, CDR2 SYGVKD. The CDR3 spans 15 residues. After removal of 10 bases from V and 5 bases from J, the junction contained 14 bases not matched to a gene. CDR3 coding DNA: TGTGCCACTAAGCGGGAGGGCCTATTAAGGCACGAGCAGTACTTC. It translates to CATKREGLLRHEQYF.

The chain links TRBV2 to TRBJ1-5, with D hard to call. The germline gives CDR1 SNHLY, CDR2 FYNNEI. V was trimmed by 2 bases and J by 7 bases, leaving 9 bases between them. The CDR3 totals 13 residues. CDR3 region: CASSEREGQPQHF. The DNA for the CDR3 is TGTGCCAGCAGTGAAAGGGAGGGCCAGCCCCAGCATTTT.

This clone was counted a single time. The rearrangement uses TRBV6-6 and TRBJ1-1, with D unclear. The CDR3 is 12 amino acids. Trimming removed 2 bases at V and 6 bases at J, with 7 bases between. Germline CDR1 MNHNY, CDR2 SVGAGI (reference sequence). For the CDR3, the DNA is TGTGCCAGCAGTTACACAAGTCCTGAAGCTTTCTTT. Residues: CASSYTSPEAFF.

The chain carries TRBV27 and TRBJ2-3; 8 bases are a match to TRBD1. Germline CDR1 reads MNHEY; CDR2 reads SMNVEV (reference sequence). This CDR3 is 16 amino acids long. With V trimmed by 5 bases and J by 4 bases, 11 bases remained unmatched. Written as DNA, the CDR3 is TGTGCCAGCAGTCGCTCCCGGGACAGGTCGCCAGATACGCAGTATTTT. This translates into CASSRSRDRSPDTQYF.

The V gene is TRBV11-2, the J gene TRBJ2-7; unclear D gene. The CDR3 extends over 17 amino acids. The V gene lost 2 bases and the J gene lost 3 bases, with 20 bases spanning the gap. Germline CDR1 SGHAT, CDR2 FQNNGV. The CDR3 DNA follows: TGTGCCAGCAGCTTAACCCCCCGACTGGCAAACATCTACGAGCAGTACTTC. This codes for CASSLTPRLANIYEQYF.

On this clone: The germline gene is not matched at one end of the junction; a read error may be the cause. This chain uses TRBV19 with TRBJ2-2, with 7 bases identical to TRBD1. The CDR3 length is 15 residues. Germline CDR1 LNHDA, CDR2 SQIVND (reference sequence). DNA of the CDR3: TGTGCCAGTATTATAGGGGGCGCTTACACCGGGGAGCTGTTTTTT. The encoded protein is CASIIGGAYTGELFF.

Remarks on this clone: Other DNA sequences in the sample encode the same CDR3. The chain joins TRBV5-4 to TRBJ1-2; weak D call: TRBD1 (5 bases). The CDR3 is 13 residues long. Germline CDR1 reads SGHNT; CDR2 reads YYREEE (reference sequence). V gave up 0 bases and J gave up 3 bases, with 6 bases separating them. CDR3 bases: TGTGCCAGCAGCTTGGTGGGGCACTATGGCTACACCTTC. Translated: CASSLVGHYGYTF.

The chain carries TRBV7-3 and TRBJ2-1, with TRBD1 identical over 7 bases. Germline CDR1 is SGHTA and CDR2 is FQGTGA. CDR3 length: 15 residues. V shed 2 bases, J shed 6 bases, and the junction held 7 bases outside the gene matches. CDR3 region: CASSLLTGPGNEQFF. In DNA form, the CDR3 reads TGTGCCAGCAGCTTATTGACAGGGCCCGGCAATGAGCAGTTCTTC.

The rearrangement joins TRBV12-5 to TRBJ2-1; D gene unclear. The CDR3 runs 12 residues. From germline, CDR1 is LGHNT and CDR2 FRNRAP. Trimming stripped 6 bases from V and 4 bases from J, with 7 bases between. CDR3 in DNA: TGTGCTAGTGGGTTAACATACAATGAGCAGTTCTTC. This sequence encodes CASGLTYNEQFF.

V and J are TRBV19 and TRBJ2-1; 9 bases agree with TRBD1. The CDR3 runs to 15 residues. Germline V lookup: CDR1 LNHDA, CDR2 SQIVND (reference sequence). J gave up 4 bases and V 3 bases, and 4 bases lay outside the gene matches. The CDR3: CASSIRDRAYNEQFF. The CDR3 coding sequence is TGTGCCAGTAGTATCCGGGACAGGGCATACAATGAGCAGTTCTTC.

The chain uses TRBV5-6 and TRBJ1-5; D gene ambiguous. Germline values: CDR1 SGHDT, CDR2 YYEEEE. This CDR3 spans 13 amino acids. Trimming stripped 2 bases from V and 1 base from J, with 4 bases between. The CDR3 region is CASSFRSNQPQHF. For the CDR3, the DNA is TGTGCCAGCAGCTTTCGGAGCAATCAGCCCCAGCATTTT. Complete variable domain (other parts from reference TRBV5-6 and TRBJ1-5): DAGVTQSPTHLIKTRGQQVTLRCSPKSGHDTVSWYQQALGQGPQFIFQYYEEEERQRGNFPDRFSGHQFPNYSSELNVNALLLGDSALYLCASSFRSNQPQHFGDGTRLSIL.

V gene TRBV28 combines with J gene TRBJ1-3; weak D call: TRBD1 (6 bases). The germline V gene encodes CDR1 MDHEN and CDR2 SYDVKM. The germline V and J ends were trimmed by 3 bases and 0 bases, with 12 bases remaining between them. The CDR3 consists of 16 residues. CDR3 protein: CASSFGGADSGNTIYF. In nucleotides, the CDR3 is TGTGCCAGCAGTTTTGGGGGGGCAGACTCTGGAAACACCATATATTTT.

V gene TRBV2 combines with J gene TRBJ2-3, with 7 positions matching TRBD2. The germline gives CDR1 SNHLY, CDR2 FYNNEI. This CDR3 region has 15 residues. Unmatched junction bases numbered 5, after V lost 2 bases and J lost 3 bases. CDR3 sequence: CASSERAGRTDTQYF. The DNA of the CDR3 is TGTGCCAGCAGTGAAAGAGCGGGGAGAACAGATACGCAGTATTTT.

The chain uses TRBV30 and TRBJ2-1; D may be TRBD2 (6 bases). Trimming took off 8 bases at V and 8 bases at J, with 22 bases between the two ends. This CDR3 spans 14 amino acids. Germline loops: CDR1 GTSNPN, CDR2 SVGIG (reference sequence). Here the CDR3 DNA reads TGTGCCCGATATTTGACGGATTCGGGGGATGAGCAGTTCTTC. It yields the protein CARYLTDSGDEQFF.

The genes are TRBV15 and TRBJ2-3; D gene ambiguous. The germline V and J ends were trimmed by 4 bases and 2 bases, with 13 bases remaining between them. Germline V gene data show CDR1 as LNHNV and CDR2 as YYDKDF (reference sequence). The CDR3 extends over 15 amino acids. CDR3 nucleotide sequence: TGTGCCACCAGCAACGTACTCGCGATCACAGATACGCAGTATTTT. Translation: CATSNVLAITDTQYF.

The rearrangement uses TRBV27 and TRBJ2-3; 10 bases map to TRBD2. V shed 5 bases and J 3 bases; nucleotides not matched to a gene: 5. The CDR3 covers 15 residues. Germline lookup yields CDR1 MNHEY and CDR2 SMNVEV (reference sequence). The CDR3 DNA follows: TGTGCCAGCAGTCCCACTAGCGGGGTGACAGATACGCAGTATTTT. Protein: CASSPTSGVTDTQYF.

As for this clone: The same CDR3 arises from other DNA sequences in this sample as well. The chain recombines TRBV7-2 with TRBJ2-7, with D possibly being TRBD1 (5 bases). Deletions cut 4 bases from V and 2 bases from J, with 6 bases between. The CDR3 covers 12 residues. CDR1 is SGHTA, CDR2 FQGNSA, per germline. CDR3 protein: CASSSGPYEQYF. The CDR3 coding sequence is TGTGCCAGCAGCTCAGGGCCCTACGAGCAGTACTTC.

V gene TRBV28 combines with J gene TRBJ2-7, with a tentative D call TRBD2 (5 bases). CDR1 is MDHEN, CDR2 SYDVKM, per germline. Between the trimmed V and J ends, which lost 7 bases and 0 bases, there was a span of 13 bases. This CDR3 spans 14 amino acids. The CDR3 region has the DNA TGTGCCAGCACGAAGAGGGTCCTCTCCTACGAGCAGTACTTC. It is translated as CASTKRVLSYEQYF.

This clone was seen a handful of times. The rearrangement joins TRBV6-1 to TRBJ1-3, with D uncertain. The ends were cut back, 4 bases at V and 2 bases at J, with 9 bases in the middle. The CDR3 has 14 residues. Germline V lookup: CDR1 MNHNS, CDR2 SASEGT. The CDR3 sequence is CASSVVRAGNTIYF. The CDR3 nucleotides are TGTGCCAGCAGTGTGGTCCGCGCTGGAAACACCATATATTTT.

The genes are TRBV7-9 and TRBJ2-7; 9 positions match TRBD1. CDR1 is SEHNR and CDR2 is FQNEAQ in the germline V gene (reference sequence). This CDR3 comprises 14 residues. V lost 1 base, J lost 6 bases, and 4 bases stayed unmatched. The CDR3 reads CASSLGDRVREQYF. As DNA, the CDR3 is TGTGCCAGCAGCTTAGGGGACAGGGTTCGCGAGCAGTACTTC.

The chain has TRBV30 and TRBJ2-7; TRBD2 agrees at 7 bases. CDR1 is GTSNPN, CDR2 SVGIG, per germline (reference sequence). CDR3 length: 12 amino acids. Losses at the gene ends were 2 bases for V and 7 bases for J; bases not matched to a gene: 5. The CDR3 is CAWSQHGGEQYF. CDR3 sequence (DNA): TGTGCCTGGAGTCAACACGGGGGGGAGCAGTACTTC. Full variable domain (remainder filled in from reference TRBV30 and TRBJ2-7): SQTIHQWPATLVQPVGSPLSLECTVEGTSNPNLYWYRQAAGRGLQLLFYSVGIGQISSEVPQNLSASRPQDRQFILSSKKLLLSDSGFYLCAWSQHGGEQYFGPGTRLTVT.

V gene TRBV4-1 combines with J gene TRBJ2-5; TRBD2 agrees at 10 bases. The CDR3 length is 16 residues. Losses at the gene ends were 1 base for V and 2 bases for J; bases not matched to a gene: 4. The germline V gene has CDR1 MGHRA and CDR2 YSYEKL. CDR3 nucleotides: TGCGCCAGCAGCCAAGGCCTGACTAGCGGGCAAGAGACCCAGTACTTC. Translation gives CASSQGLTSGQETQYF.